The 9 T cell receptor beta chains given below trace back to one sample, sequenced in a study of cytomegalovirus exposure and HLA in healthy donors (dated by TCRdb to between 2016 and 2019). Library preparation employed the immunoSEQ multiplex PCR assay. The multiplex PCR relied on a mix of 60 forward primers for TCR Vbeta segments and 13 reverse primers for TCR Jbeta segments. This is the immuneACCESS table as TCRdb keeps it, with only in-frame sequences that have V and J called. A part of the clones is gone; compared with another copy, unresolved V genes explain less than half, and the rest is unexplained. Across this sample there are 95,000 to 100,000 clones, with about 76% seen only once. The top ten clonotypes cover roughly 7.7% of the sample. Sequenced input: PBMCs. These receptors all come from a human donor in good health.

This chain links TRBV6-6 with TRBJ1-2; perhaps TRBD1 as D (5 bases). CDR3 length: 14 amino acids. CDR1 and CDR2 from the germline V gene are MNHNY and SVGAGI (reference sequence). Trimming took off 6 bases at V and 2 bases at J, with 13 bases between the two ends. The CDR3: CASSPEAGNYGYTF. The DNA of the CDR3 is TGTGCCAGCAGCCCCGAGGCAGGGAACTATGGCTACACCTTC.

This clone was observed a single time. The chain joins TRBV19 to TRBJ2-1, with 8 bases identical to TRBD2. Germline V gene data show CDR1 as LNHDA and CDR2 as SQIVND (reference sequence). Trimming at V came to 2 bases and at J to 4 bases, leaving 7 bases not matched to a gene. The CDR3 runs 16 residues. The CDR3 spells CASSITTSAPYNEQFF. CDR3 bases: TGTGCCAGTAGTATAACGACTAGCGCTCCTTACAATGAGCAGTTCTTC.

This clone was picked up a small number of times. The genes are TRBV19 and TRBJ1-2; the match to TRBD1 covers 7 bases. CDR3 length: 13 amino acids. The V segment lost 3 bases and the J segment 3 bases; nucleotides outside the gene matches: 1. In germline, CDR1 is LNHDA, CDR2 SQIVND (reference sequence). CDR3 DNA sequence: TGTGCCAGTAGTATTGGACAGGACTATGGCTACACCTTC. It is translated as CASSIGQDYGYTF. The variable domain in full, completed from reference TRBV19 and TRBJ1-2, reads DGGITQSPKYLFRKEGQNVTLSCEQNLNHDAMYWYRQDPGQGLRLIYYSQIVNDFQKGDIAEGYSVSREKKESFPLTVTSAQKNPTAFYLCASSIGQDYGYTFGSGTRLTVV.

The chain combines TRBV18 with TRBJ2-5; 9 bases agree with TRBD1. CDR1 and CDR2 from the germline V gene are KGHSH and LQKENI. With V trimmed by 5 bases and J by 3 bases, 13 bases remained unmatched. The CDR3 is 17 residues long. The CDR3 sequence: CASSEKKWDRAKETQYF. For the CDR3, the DNA is TGTGCCAGCTCAGAAAAAAAATGGGACAGGGCAAAAGAGACCCAGTACTTC.

V and J are TRBV25-1 and TRBJ2-2; perhaps TRBD2 as D (6 bases). Germline lookup yields CDR1 MGHDK and CDR2 SYGVNS. Trimming took off 2 bases at V and 4 bases at J, with 8 bases between the two ends. CDR3 length: 14 residues. The CDR3 DNA follows: TGTGCCAGCAGTGAACTGGGACTCACCGGGGAGCTGTTTTTT. Translating gives CASSELGLTGELFF.

In the case of this clone: Relative to the germline gene, one junction end is altered; a read error may explain this. The gene calls are TRBV6-5 and TRBJ1-1; unclear D gene. Germline loops: CDR1 MNHEY, CDR2 SVGAGI. The CDR3 sequence is 11 residues long. CDR3 amino acids: CASSFNSEAFF. CDR3 nucleotide sequence: TGTGCCAGCAGTTTTAACAGTGAAGCTTTCTTT.

This CDR3 reads CASSPHKGNYEQYF. The CDR3 DNA sequence: TGTGCCAGCAGCCCCCATAAGGGGAACTACGAGCAGTACTTC. V gene TRBV9 combines with J gene TRBJ2-7; D might be TRBD1 (5 bases). V gave up 4 bases and J gave up 3 bases, with 14 bases separating them. Per germline, CDR1 SGDLS and CDR2 YYNGEE. The length of the CDR3 is 14 residues.

The chain joins TRBV14 to TRBJ1-2; TRBD1 agrees at 8 bases. The V gene end was trimmed by 1 base and the J gene end by 1 base; junction bases not matched to a gene: 5. Germline CDR1 is SGHDN and CDR2 is FVKESK. The CDR3 runs 16 residues. The CDR3 DNA reads as TGTGCCAGCAGCCAAGGACAGGGGAGGGATAACTATGGCTACACCTTC. Protein product: CASSQGQGRDNYGYTF. Full variable domain (outside the CDR3, taken from reference TRBV14 and TRBJ1-2): EAGVTQFPSHSVIEKGQTVTLRCDPISGHDNLYWYRRVMGKEIKFLLHFVKESKQDESGMPNNRFLAERTGGTYSTLKVQPAELEDSGVYFCASSQGQGRDNYGYTFGSGTRLTVV.

This chain links TRBV5-8 with TRBJ1-6; 7 nucleotides agree with TRBD1. The CDR3 runs 14 residues. The germline V gene has CDR1 SGHTS and CDR2 YDEGEE. The V segment lost 1 base and the J segment 14 bases; nucleotides outside the gene matches: 9. As DNA, the CDR3 is TGTGCCAGCAGCTTGACAGGGGAGCCTGGGACCCTCCACTTT. Encoded protein: CASSLTGEPGTLHF.